Listed below are T cell receptor beta chains from one sample, sequenced in a study of molecular identifiers for immune sequencing clone quantification. TCRdb fed the PCR reads into MiXCR, producing one record per CDR3 protein. The sample yields roughly 320,000 distinct CDR3 sequences, over 20% seen once. What was sequenced was naive CD8+ T cells from blood, with Jurkat cell RNA spiked in. The receptors stem from a human donor in good health. Some libraries in this study had Jurkat cell RNA spiked in. The conserved cysteine and the conserved F or W are not part of the CDR3 here. Each record gives: J gene, V gene, CDR3 protein.

TRBJ2-7 | TRBV13 | ASSLGPGQAYEQY
TRBJ2-3 | TRBV10-1 | ASSVGGGYSTDTQY
TRBJ2-1 | TRBV4-2 | ASSQDPDNEQF
TRBJ1-5 | TRBV28 | ASSLWQGAQPQH
TRBJ2-5 | TRBV29-1 | SVTPGTGVVETQY
TRBJ2-2 | TRBV28 | ASSLWGIGTGELF
TRBJ2-2 | TRBV7-3 | ASSFTGLGGELF
TRBJ2-1 | TRBV11-2 | ASSLVYRGLAAYNEQF
TRBJ1-1 | TRBV27 | ASSVDGDTEAF
TRBJ2-7 | TRBV7-6 | ASSFGDHEQY